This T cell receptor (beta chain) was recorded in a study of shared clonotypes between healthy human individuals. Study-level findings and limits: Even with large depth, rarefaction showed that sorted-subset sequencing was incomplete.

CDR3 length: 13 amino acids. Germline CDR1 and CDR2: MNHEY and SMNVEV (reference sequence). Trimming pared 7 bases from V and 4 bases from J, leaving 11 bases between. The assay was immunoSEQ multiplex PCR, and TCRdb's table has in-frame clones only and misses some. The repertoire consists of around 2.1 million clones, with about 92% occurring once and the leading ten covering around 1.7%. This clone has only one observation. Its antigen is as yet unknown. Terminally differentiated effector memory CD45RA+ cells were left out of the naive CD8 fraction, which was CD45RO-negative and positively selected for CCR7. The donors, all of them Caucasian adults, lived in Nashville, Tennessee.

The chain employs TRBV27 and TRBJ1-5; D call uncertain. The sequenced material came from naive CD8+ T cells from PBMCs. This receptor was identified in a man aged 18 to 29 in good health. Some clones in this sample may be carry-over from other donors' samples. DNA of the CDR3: TGTGCCAGCACCACTATGGGTAATCAGCCCCAGCATTTT. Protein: CASTTMGNQPQHF.